The rows below give T cell receptor beta chains drawn from one sample of a study of CD8 T cells in Susac syndrome. MiXCR, applied by TCRdb to the immunoSEQ multiplex PCR reads, yields one record per CDR3 protein. The table lists 110,000 or so distinct CDR3 sequences, less than 95% of them singletons. Sequences were obtained from CD4+ T cells from PBMCs. Every receptor here comes from a human donor in good health. Both conserved end residues are part of each CDR3. The D gene is left open where the match is weak. Rows give clone size only sometimes, using once, few, many, or a class for an expanded clone.

J gene	D gene	V gene	clone size	CDR3 DNA	CDR3 protein
TRBJ1-1	TRBD1	TRBV19	-	TGTGCCAGTAGTACAAGACAGGGCTGGAGGACTGAAGCTTTCTTT	CASSTRQGWRTEAFF
TRBJ1-1	-	TRBV9	once	TGTGCCAGCAGCGTAGACAGGGAGAACACTGAAGCTTTCTTT	CASSVDRENTEAFF
TRBJ2-7	-	TRBV9	-	TGTGCCAGCAGCCAAGGGCTAGCCTCCCCCTACGAGCAGTACTTC	CASSQGLASPYEQYF
TRBJ1-6	-	TRBV20-1	-	TGCAGTGCTAGAGATTTGGTTCAGGGAGGTAATTCACCCCTCCACTTT	CSARDLVQGGNSPLHF
TRBJ1-6	-	TRBV3-1	-	TGTGCCAGCAGCCAAGATTTTTCACCCCTCCACTTT	CASSQDFSPLHF
TRBJ2-3	TRBD2	TRBV4-3	-	TGCGCCAGCAGCCTTTATCTAGCGGGAGATACAACAGATACGCAGTATTTT	CASSLYLAGDTTDTQYF
TRBJ2-2	-	TRBV10-3	-	TGTGCCATCAGGGGGGAACCAGGAACCGGGGAGCTGTTTTTT	CAIRGEPGTGELFF
TRBJ2-5	TRBD1	TRBV5-1	-	TGCGCCAGCAGCTTGGCCGCGGGACAGGGACAGACCCAGTACTTC	CASSLAAGQGQTQYF
TRBJ1-4	-	TRBV9	-	TGTGCCAGCAGCGCCTCCCAGTTGGCTGAAAAACTGTTTTTT	CASSASQLAEKLFF
TRBJ1-1	-	TRBV2	-	TGTGCCAGCAGTGTAGTCGGACAGTTAAACACTGAAGCTTTCTTT	CASSVVGQLNTEAFF
TRBJ1-5	-	TRBV2	-	TGTGCCAGCAGTGGTCCCGGGGGTTCTCTTAGCAATCAGCCCCAGCATTTT	CASSGPGGSLSNQPQHF
TRBJ2-3	TRBD1	TRBV6-6	once	TGTGCCAGCAACGAACAGGGGACAGATACGCAGTATTTT	CASNEQGTDTQYF
TRBJ2-3	-	TRBV9	-	TGTGCCAGCAGCGTAGGCAGCGATAGCACAGATACGCAGTATTTT	CASSVGSDSTDTQYF
TRBJ2-5	-	TRBV19	-	TGTGCCAGTATGGGGAGCCAAGAGACCCAGTACTTC	CASMGSQETQYF
TRBJ1-2	-	TRBV7-2	-	TGTGCCAGCAGCTCCTCAGGGTCTCGGTATGGCTACACCTTC	CASSSSGSRYGYTF
TRBJ1-5	-	TRBV4-3	once	TGCGCCAGCAGCCCCGATGGGGGCTTGAGACAGCCCCAGCATTTT	CASSPDGGLRQPQHF
TRBJ1-1	TRBD1	TRBV5-6	-	TGTGCCAGCAGCTTATGGGGACAGGGGAACACTGAAGCTTTCTTT	CASSLWGQGNTEAFF
TRBJ2-7	TRBD2	TRBV3-1	-	TGTGCCAGCAGCCAAGGGGGACTAGCGGGAGGGAGATCCTACGAGCAGTACTTC	CASSQGGLAGGRSYEQYF
TRBJ1-5	-	TRBV7-9	-	TGTGCCAGCAGCTTGGGACAATACCCTAATCAGCCCCAGCATTTT	CASSLGQYPNQPQHF
TRBJ1-1	-	TRBV7-2	once	TGTGCCAGCAGCCCCCGGGCCGTACACACTGAAGCTTTCTTT	CASSPRAVHTEAFF
TRBJ2-3	-	TRBV9	-	TGTGCCAGCAGCGTAGGGCCGGAGGGGGTAGATACGCAGTATTTT	CASSVGPEGVDTQYF
TRBJ2-7	TRBD2	TRBV5-6	few	TGTGCCAGCAGCTCCTCAGCGGGAACGGGCTACGAGCAGTACTTC	CASSSSAGTGYEQYF
TRBJ2-3	-	TRBV29-1	-	TGCAGCGCTGAACGGGGACTCGGCACAGATACGCAGTATTTT	CSAERGLGTDTQYF
TRBJ2-1	-	TRBV5-1	-	TGCGCCAGCAGCTTGCAAGCGGCAAGCTCCTACAATGAGCAGTTCTTC	CASSLQAASSYNEQFF
TRBJ2-1	-	TRBV19	-	TGTGCCAGTAGTATGACAGGTTTAGCGGAGAATGAGCAGTTCTTC	CASSMTGLAENEQFF
TRBJ1-5	-	TRBV18	once	TGTGCCAGCTCACCACAACAGGGCGGTCAGCCCCAGCATTTT	CASSPQQGGQPQHF
TRBJ2-6	-	TRBV7-3	-	TGTGCCAGCAGCTTAACCATGACAGGAGTCTTCTCTGGGGCCAACGTCCTGACTTTC	CASSLTMTGVFSGANVLTF
TRBJ1-2	TRBD1	TRBV5-1	-	TGCGCCAGCAGCTTGCAGGGGGGCTATGGCTACACCTTC	CASSLQGGYGYTF
TRBJ1-3	-	TRBV12-3/TRBV12-4	-	TGTGCCTCCCAGTGGGGAGCAGGAAACACCATATATTTT	CASQWGAGNTIYF
TRBJ2-2	-	TRBV30	few	TGTGCCTGGAGTGTATCCGGGACCGGGGAGCTGTTTTTT	CAWSVSGTGELFF
TRBJ2-5	-	TRBV2	-	TGTGCCACCGGTCGGGACAACCAAGAGACCCAGTACTTC	CATGRDNQETQYF
TRBJ2-3	TRBD1	TRBV2	-	TGTGCCAGCAGGCATCCGGGACAGGGAACAGATACGCAGTATTTT	CASRHPGQGTDTQYF
TRBJ1-3	-	TRBV29-1	-	TGCAGCGTGAGGGGGGTTGTAGGAAACACCATATATTTT	CSVRGVVGNTIYF
TRBJ2-7	-	TRBV29-1	-	TGCAGCGTTTCAAGCGGAGACTCCTACGAGCAGTACTTC	CSVSSGDSYEQYF
TRBJ2-4	TRBD1	TRBV13	-	TGTGCCAGCAGCTTAGTAGGACGGACAGGAGACATTCAGTACTTC	CASSLVGRTGDIQYF
TRBJ1-1	TRBD1	TRBV3-1	-	TGTGCCAGCAGCCCCCGGGACAGGGGTGTTCTCACTGAAGCTTTCTTT	CASSPRDRGVLTEAFF
TRBJ1-1	-	TRBV5-6	-	TGTGCCAGCAGCCGACGCGGGATTCAGAACACTGAAGCTTTCTTT	CASSRRGIQNTEAFF
TRBJ2-7	TRBD1	TRBV10-3	-	TGTGCCATCATGGCGGGGCCGGGGACAGGGGGTTACGAGCAGTACTTC	CAIMAGPGTGGYEQYF
TRBJ2-7	-	TRBV11-2	-	TGTGCCAGCAGCTTAGTAGCGGACACCTACGAGCAGTACTTC	CASSLVADTYEQYF
TRBJ2-1	TRBD1	TRBV3-1	-	TGTGCCAGCAGCCAAACAGGGGGCGAGCAGTTCTTC	CASSQTGGEQFF
TRBJ1-2	-	TRBV6-2/TRBV6-3	-	TGTGCCACTCAGGAGAACTATGGCTACACCTTC	CATQENYGYTF
TRBJ2-7	TRBD2	TRBV7-2	-	TGTGCCAGCAGCCCCCCCTCGGGGCTAGCGGGGGCATACGAGCAGTACTTC	CASSPPSGLAGAYEQYF
TRBJ1-6	-	TRBV2	once	TGTGCCAGCAGTGTATCGGGACACTATAATTCACCCCTCCACTTT	CASSVSGHYNSPLHF
TRBJ2-1	-	TRBV19	-	TGTGCCAGTAGTATAGAAGAAGGCGGACCCGGGAAGTTCTTC	CASSIEEGGPGKFF
TRBJ1-2	TRBD1	TRBV7-9	once	TGTGCCAGCAGCTTAGTCGTAGCCCGGGACAGGCCCTCGCTTGGCTACACCTTC	CASSLVVARDRPSLGYTF
TRBJ1-5	-	TRBV3-1	once	TGTGCCAGCAGCCAATACAGCGACAATCAGCCCCAGCATTTT	CASSQYSDNQPQHF
TRBJ1-1	-	TRBV7-2	-	TGTGCCAGCAGCGAGAGGCTTGGGGGCGCGGGCACTGAAGCTTTCTTT	CASSERLGGAGTEAFF
TRBJ2-1	TRBD2	TRBV5-1	-	TGCGCCAGCAGAGGGGGACTAGCGGGTGAGGGAAATGAGCAGTTCTTC	CASRGGLAGEGNEQFF
TRBJ2-6	-	TRBV27	once	TGTGCCAGCACCTCGGGGGTGTCTGGGGCCAACGTCCTGACTTTC	CASTSGVSGANVLTF
TRBJ2-1	TRBD2	TRBV5-1	-	TGCGCCAGCAGCTTCTTGACTAGCGACTACAATGAGCAGTTCTTC	CASSFLTSDYNEQFF
TRBJ2-7	-	TRBV5-4	-	TGTGCCAGCAGCCAACAGGGCTTGTACGAGCAGTACTTC	CASSQQGLYEQYF
TRBJ2-3	-	TRBV19	-	TGTGCCAGTAGTATGACAGATACGCAGTATTTT	CASSMTDTQYF
TRBJ2-7	TRBD2	TRBV6-1	once	TGTGCCAGCACCCGCGCCGGGGCTAGCGGGAGTTCTTACGAGCAGTACTTC	CASTRAGASGSSYEQYF
TRBJ2-1	-	TRBV20-1	-	TGCAGTGCGTGGGGAAATGAGCAGTTCTTC	CSAWGNEQFF